One sample yielded the 7 T cell receptor beta chains listed below, sequenced in a study of T cells expressing NK-cell markers. For each CDR3 protein, TCRdb gives one entry from its re-call of the 5' RACE reads, without DNA. Its listing shows a few hundred thousand distinct CDR3 sequences. Sequenced material: blood T cells: a sorted CD56 or NKG2C T cell subset, CD4+ or CD8+ T cells, or bulk PBMC T cells (not recorded which). These receptors were collected from a man aged 18 to 35 in good health.

The rearrangement joins TRBV7-8 to TRBJ2-7; TCRdb selects TRBD2, and the lack of DNA leaves this call unchecked. This CDR3 comprises 14 residues. Germline CDR1 reads SGHVS; CDR2 reads FQNEAQ. The CDR3 sequence is CASSPIQGGLEQYF.

The chain joins TRBV4-3 to TRBJ2-5; there is no DNA to check the TCRdb D call of TRBD2. CDR3 size: 16 residues. Germline values: CDR1 LGHNA, CDR2 YSLEER. CDR3 in amino acids: CGSSQDVAGNQETQYF.

The rearrangement uses TRBV20-1 and TRBJ2-2. In germline, CDR1 is DFQATT, CDR2 SNEGSKA (reference sequence). This CDR3 spans 12 amino acids. The CDR3 reads CPEQANTGELFF.

The chain is built from TRBV7-2 and TRBJ2-7; lacking DNA, the TRBD1 call made by TCRdb goes unchecked. The CDR3 sequence is 16 residues long. CDR1 is SGHTA and CDR2 is FQGNSA in the germline V gene. The CDR3 protein is CASSFTGTLTSYEQYF.

CDR3 amino acids: CSANIPNYGYTF. The chain carries TRBV29-1 and TRBJ1-2. CDR3 size: 12 residues. Germline assignment: CDR1 SQVTM and CDR2 ANQGSEA. Complete variable domain (other parts from reference TRBV29-1 and TRBJ1-2): SAVISQKPSRDICQRGTSLTIQCQVDSQVTMMFWYRQQPGQSLTLIATANQGSEATYESGFVIDKFPISRPNLTFSTLTVSNMSPEDSSIYLCSANIPNYGYTFGSGTRLTVV.

The rearrangement uses TRBV5-6 and TRBJ2-1; absent DNA, TCRdb's TRBD2 call cannot be checked. Germline lookup yields CDR1 SGHDT and CDR2 YYEEEE. This CDR3 has 14 residues. The CDR3 reads CASLDSGSYNEQFF.

The V and J genes are TRBV5-6 and TRBJ1-3. CDR3 length: 15 amino acids. In germline, CDR1 is SGHDT, CDR2 YYEEEE. This chain's CDR3 is CASSSSPYSGNTIYF.